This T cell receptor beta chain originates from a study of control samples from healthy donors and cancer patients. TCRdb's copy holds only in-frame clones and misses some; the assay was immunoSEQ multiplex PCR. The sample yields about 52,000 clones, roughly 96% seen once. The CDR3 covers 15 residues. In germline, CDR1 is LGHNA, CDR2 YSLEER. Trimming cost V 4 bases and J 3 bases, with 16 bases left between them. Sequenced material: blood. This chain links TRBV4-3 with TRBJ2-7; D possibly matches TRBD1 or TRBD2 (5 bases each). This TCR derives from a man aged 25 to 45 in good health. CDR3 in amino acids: CASSLTGTPDYEQYF. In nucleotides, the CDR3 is TGCGCCAGCAGCCTCACCGGGACCCCGGACTACGAGCAGTACTTC.